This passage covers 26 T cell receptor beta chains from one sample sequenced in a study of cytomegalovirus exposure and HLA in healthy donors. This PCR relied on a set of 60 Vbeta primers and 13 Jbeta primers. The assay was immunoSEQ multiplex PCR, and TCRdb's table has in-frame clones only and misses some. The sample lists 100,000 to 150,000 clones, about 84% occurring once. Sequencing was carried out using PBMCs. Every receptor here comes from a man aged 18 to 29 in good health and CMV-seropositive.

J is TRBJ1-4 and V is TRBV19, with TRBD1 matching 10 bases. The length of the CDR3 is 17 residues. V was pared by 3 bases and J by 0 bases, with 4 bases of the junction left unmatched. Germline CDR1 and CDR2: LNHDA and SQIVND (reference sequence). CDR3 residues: CASSMSGQGPTNEKLFF. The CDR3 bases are TGTGCCAGTAGTATGTCGGGACAGGGGCCAACTAATGAAAAACTGTTTTTT.

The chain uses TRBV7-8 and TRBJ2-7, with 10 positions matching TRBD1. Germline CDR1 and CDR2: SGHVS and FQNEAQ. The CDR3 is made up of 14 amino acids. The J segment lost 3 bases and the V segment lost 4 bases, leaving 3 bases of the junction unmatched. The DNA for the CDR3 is TGTGCCAGCAGCTGGGGACAGGGGATCTACGAGCAGTACTTC. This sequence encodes CASSWGQGIYEQYF.

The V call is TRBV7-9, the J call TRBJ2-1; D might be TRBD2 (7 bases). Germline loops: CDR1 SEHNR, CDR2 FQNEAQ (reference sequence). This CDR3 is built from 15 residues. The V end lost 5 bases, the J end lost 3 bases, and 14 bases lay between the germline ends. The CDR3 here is CASSARGGDYNEQFF. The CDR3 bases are TGTGCCAGCAGCGCTAGGGGGGGGGACTACAATGAGCAGTTCTTC.

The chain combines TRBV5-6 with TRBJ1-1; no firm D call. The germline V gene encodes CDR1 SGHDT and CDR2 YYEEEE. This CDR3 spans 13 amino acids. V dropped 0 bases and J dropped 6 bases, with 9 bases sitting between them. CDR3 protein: CASSLGEMAEAFF. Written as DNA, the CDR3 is TGTGCCAGCAGCTTGGGGGAGATGGCTGAAGCTTTCTTT.

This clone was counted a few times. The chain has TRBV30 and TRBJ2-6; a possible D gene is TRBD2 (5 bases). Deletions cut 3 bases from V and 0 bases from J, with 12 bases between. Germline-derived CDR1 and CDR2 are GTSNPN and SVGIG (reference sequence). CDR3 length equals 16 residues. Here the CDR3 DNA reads TGTGCCTGGAGCAGCAGACGGGGCTCTGGGGCCAACGTCCTGACTTTC. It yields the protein CAWSSRRGSGANVLTF.

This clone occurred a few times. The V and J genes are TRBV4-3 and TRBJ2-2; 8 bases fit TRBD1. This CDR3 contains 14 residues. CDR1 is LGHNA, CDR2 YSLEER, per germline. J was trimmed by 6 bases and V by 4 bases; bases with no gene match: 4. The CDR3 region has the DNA TGCGCCAGCAGCCTACGGACAGGGCCCGGGGAGCTGTTTTTT. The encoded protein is CASSLRTGPGELFF.

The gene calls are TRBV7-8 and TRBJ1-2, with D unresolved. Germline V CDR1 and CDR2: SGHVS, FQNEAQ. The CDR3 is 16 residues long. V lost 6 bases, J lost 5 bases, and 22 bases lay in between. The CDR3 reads CASRPTGVPGSYGYTF. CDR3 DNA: TGTGCCAGCAGGCCCACCGGGGTTCCGGGAAGTTATGGCTACACCTTC.

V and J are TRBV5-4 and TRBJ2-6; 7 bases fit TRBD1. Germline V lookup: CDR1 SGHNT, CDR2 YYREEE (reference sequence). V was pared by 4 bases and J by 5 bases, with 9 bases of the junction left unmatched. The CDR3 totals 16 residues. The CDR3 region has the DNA TGTGCCAGCAGCCACGGACAGGTTGGCTGGGCCAACGTCCTGACTTTC. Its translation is CASSHGQVGWANVLTF.

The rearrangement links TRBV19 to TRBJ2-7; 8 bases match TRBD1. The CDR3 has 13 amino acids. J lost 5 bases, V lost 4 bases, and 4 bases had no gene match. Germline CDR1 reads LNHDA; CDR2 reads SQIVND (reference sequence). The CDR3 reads CASSTLTGDEQYF. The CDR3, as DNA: TGTGCCAGTAGTACGCTGACAGGGGACGAGCAGTACTTC.

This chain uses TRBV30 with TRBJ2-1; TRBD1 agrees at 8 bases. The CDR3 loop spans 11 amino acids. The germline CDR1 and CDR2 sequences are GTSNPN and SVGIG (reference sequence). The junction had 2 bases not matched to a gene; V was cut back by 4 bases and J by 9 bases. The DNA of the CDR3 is TGTGCCTGGACAGGGGGCGTTGAGCAGTTCTTC. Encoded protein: CAWTGGVEQFF. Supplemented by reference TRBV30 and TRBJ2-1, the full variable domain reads SQTIHQWPATLVQPVGSPLSLECTVEGTSNPNLYWYRQAAGRGLQLLFYSVGIGQISSEVPQNLSASRPQDRQFILSSKKLLLSDSGFYLCAWTGGVEQFFGPGTRLTVL.

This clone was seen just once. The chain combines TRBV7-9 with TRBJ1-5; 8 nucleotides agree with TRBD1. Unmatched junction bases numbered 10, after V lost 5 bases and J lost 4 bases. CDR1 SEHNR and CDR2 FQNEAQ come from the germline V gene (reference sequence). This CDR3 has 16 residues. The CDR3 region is CASSPGGTGENQPQHF. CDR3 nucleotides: TGTGCCAGCAGCCCAGGGGGCACAGGTGAAAATCAGCCCCAGCATTTT.

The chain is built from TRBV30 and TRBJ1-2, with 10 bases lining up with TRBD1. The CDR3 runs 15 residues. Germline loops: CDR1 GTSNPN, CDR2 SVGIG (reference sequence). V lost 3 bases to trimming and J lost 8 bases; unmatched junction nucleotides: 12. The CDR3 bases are TGTGCCTGGAGCGCCCGACAGGGGGCCCTTAGGGGCTACACCTTC. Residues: CAWSARQGALRGYTF.

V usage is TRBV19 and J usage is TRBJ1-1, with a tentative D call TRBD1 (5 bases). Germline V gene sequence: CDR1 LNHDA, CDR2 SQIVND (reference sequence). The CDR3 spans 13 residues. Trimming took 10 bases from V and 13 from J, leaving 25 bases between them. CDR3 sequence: CATQREEGHQLFF. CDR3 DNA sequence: TGTGCCACTCAAAGGGAGGAAGGACATCAGCTTTTCTTT.

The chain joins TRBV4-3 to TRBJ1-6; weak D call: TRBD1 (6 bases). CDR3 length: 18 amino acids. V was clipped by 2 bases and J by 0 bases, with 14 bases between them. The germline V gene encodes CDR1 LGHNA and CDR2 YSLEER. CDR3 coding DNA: TGCGCCAGCAGCCAAATGACAGGCGTCAGCTCCTATAATTCACCCCTCCACTTT. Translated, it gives CASSQMTGVSSYNSPLHF.

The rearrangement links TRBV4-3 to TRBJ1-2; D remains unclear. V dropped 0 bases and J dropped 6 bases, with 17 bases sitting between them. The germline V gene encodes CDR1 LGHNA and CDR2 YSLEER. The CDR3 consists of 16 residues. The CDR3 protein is CASSQDFRARGDGYTF. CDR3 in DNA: TGCGCCAGCAGCCAAGATTTTAGGGCTCGGGGAGATGGCTACACCTTC.

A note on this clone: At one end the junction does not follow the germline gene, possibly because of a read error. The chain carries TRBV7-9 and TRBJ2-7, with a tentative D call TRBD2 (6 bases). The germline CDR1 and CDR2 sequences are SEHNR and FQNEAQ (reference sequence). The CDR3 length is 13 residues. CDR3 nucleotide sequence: TGTTCCAGCAGCTTAGGTCCCGGGGGCGAGCAGTACTTC. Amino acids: CSSSLGPGGEQYF.

The CDR3 sequence: CASSNGGTYNEQFF. Here the CDR3 DNA reads TGTGCCAGTAGTAATGGCGGGACCTACAATGAGCAGTTCTTC. This chain links TRBV19 with TRBJ2-1, with D possibly being TRBD2 (6 bases). The germline CDR1 and CDR2 sequences are LNHDA and SQIVND (reference sequence). The CDR3 has 14 amino acids. The ends were cut back, 4 bases at V and 2 bases at J, with 9 bases in the middle.

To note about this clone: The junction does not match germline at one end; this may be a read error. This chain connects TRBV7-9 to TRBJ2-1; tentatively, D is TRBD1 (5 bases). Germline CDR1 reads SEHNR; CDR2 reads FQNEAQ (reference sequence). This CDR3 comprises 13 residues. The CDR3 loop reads CSSSLGPNNEQFF. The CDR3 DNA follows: TGTTCCAGCAGCCTGGGGCCTAACAATGAGCAGTTCTTC. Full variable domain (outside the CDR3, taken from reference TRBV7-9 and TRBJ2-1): DTGVSQNPRHKITKRGQNVTFRCDPISEHNRLYWYRQTLGQGPEFLTYFQNEAQLEKSRLLSDRFSAERPKGSFSTLEIQRTEQGDSAMYLCSSSLGPNNEQFFGPGTRLTVL.

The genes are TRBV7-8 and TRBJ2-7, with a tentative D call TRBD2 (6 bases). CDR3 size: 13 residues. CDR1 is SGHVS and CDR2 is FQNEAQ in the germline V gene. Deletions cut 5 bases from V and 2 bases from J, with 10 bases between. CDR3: CASSISGTYEQYF. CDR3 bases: TGTGCCAGCAGCATTAGCGGCACCTACGAGCAGTACTTC.

CDR3 amino acids: CASSPKAERGGYTF. The CDR3 nucleotides read TGTGCCAGCTCACCAAAGGCGGAAAGAGGTGGCTACACCTTC. This chain uses TRBV18 with TRBJ1-2; no firm D call. The CDR3 consists of 14 residues. The germline CDR1 and CDR2 sequences are KGHSH and LQKENI. V lost 2 bases, J lost 7 bases, and 14 bases lay in between.

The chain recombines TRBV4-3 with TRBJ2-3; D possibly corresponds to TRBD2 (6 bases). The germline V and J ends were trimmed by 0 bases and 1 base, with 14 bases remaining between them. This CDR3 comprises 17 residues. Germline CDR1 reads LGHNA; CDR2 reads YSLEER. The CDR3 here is CASSQEFGGWGTDTQYF. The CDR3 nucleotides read TGCGCCAGCAGCCAAGAATTCGGGGGTTGGGGCACAGATACGCAGTATTTT.

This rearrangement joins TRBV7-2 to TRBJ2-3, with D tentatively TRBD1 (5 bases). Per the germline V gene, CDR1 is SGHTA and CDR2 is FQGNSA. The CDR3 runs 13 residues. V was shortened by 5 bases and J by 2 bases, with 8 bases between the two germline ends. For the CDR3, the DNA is TGTGCCAGCAGCCCAGGGATCACAGATACGCAGTATTTT. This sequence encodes CASSPGITDTQYF. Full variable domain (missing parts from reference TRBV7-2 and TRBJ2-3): GAGVSQSPSNKVTEKGKDVELRCDPISGHTALYWYRQSLGQGLEFLIYFQGNSAPDKSGLPSDRFSAERTGGSVSTLTIQRTQQEDSAVYLCASSPGITDTQYFGPGTRLTVL.

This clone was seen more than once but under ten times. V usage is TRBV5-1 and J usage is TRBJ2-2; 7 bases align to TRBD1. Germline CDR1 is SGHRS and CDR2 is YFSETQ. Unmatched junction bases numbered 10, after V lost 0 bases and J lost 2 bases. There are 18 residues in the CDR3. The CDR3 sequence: CASSLAFERQGNTGELFF. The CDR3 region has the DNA TGCGCCAGCAGCTTGGCCTTCGAGAGACAGGGCAACACCGGGGAGCTGTTTTTT.

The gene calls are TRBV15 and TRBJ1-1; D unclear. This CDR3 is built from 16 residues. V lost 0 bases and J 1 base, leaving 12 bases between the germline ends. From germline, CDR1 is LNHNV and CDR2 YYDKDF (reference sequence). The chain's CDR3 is CATSRDHVAENTEAFF. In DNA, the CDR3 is TGTGCCACCAGCAGAGATCATGTAGCGGAGAACACTGAAGCTTTCTTT.

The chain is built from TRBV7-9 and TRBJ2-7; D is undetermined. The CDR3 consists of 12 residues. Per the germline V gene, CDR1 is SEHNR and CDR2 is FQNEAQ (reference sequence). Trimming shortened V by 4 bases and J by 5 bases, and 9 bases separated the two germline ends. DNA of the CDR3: TGTGCCAGCAGCTCGTTAGATCACGAGCAGTACTTC. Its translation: CASSSLDHEQYF.

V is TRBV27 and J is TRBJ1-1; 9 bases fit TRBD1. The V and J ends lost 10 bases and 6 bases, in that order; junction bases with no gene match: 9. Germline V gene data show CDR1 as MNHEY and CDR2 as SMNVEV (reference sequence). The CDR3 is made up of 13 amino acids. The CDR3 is CATKGQGKAEAFF. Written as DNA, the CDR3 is TGTGCCACCAAGGGACAGGGAAAAGCTGAAGCTTTCTTT.